A selection of T cell receptor beta chains follows, all from one sample in a study of vaccination effects on CD4 cells after COVID-19. Antigens for these TCRs are unknown. Clones were sequenced by immunoSEQ multiplex PCR, and TCRdb holds only the in-frame ones, with some missing. Of tens of thousands of clones in the sample, 60% to 80% were seen once. The material sequenced was CD4+ T cells from PBMCs cultured without peptide, taken before COVID-19 vaccination. These receptor sequences come from a human donor who received a COVID-19 vaccine. CDR3s include the opening cysteine and the closing phenylalanine or tryptophan. The D gene is left open where the match is weak. Clone size, where shown, is once, few, many, or a class for clones that have expanded.

size: .; V: TRBV2; J: TRBJ2-5; D: .; DNA: TGTGCCAGCAGTGTTAGGGGGATTGAGACCCAGTACTTC; CDR3: CASSVRGIETQYF
size: once; V: TRBV10-2; J: TRBJ2-5; D: .; DNA: TGCGCCAGCAAAGACCTAATCACGACCCAAGAGACCCAGTACTTC; CDR3: CASKDLITTQETQYF
size: once; V: TRBV19; J: TRBJ2-4; D: .; DNA: TGTGCCAGTAGTAAAGAGAAGGCCTTAAACATTCAGTACTTC; CDR3: CASSKEKALNIQYF
size: .; V: TRBV5-4; J: TRBJ1-1; D: .; DNA: TGTGCCAGCAAGTCGAACACTGAAGCTTTCTTT; CDR3: CASKSNTEAFF
size: .; V: TRBV6-5; J: TRBJ2-3; D: .; DNA: TGTGCCAGCAGTTATAAGGGTTCCCACACAGATACGCAGTATTTT; CDR3: CASSYKGSHTDTQYF
size: .; V: TRBV5-1; J: TRBJ2-5; D: .; DNA: TGCGCCAGCGCCAACGGGGCAGGCGAGAAGACCCAGTACTTC; CDR3: CASANGAGEKTQYF
size: few; V: TRBV7-2; J: TRBJ1-3; D: .; DNA: TGTGCCAGCAGCTTAGGGTTCTCCGGAAACACCATATATTTT; CDR3: CASSLGFSGNTIYF
size: .; V: TRBV6-4; J: TRBJ2-3; D: .; DNA: TGTGCCAGCTCGCTCAAACTCACAGATACGCAGTATTTT; CDR3: CASSLKLTDTQYF
size: .; V: TRBV5-1; J: TRBJ1-1; D: .; DNA: TGCGCCAGCAGCTTGGTACAGGGAGGTGTTGAAGCTTTCTTT; CDR3: CASSLVQGGVEAFF
size: .; V: TRBV6-6; J: TRBJ2-1; D: TRBD2; DNA: TGTGCCGGAAAAGCGGGGGCCTACAATGAGCAGTTCTTC; CDR3: CAGKAGAYNEQFF
size: once; V: TRBV3-1/TRBV3-2; J: TRBJ2-1; D: .; DNA: TGTGCCAGCAGCCAAGAAGTCGGGGGCCTTTCCTACAATGAGCAGTTCTTC; CDR3: CASSQEVGGLSYNEQFF
size: once; V: TRBV18; J: TRBJ1-6; D: TRBD1; DNA: TGTGCCAGCTCACGTCTGACAGGGGGCTCAGAAAATTCACCCCTCCACTTT; CDR3: CASSRLTGGSENSPLHF
size: .; V: TRBV6-6; J: TRBJ1-6; D: .; DNA: TGTGCCAGCAGTGACAGAAGCTCCTATAATTCACCCCTCCACTTT; CDR3: CASSDRSSYNSPLHF
size: few; V: TRBV27; J: TRBJ2-1; D: .; DNA: TGTGCCAGCAAACGGGGGGCCTCCTACAATGAGCAGTTCTTC; CDR3: CASKRGASYNEQFF
size: few; V: TRBV6-6; J: TRBJ1-2; D: .; DNA: TGTGCCAGCCAGACGACGGGTAACTATGGCTACACCTTC; CDR3: CASQTTGNYGYTF
size: .; V: TRBV6-1; J: TRBJ2-5; D: .; DNA: TGTGCCAGCAGTGAAGAACTGCGTGGAGGGGGTCAAGAGACCCAGTACTTC; CDR3: CASSEELRGGGQETQYF
size: few; V: TRBV6-5; J: TRBJ1-2; D: TRBD1; DNA: TGTGCCAGCAAAGTCGGACAGGAGGCTTCCGGCTACACCTTC; CDR3: CASKVGQEASGYTF